This TCR beta chain was captured by sequencing in a study of blood T cell repertoires in COVID-19. Across the whole study: Acute-phase and convalescent COVID-19 samples originated in the United States, Italy and Spain. Sample material is recorded as cDNA or gDNA derived from T cells, B-cell-depleted T cells, or PBMCs.

In the authors' methods: Amplification with reference gene primers provided the estimates of nucleated cell counts. Some clones are missing from TCRdb's copy, which holds only in-frame ones; the method was immunoSEQ multiplex PCR. For V, J and clone size, that table is used; D and trimming come from the DNA. The sample lists about 120,000 clones; 75% to 85% were seen once. Looked up from germline, CDR1 is PRHDT and CDR2 is FYEKMQ (reference sequence). V shed 3 bases, J shed 0 bases, and the junction held 4 bases outside the gene matches. The CDR3 is 15 residues long. Material for sequencing was peripheral blood. The source is a man aged 35-49 years with active or convalescent COVID-19. This sequence joins TRBV13 and TRBJ1-1, with 7 bases that match TRBD1. The DNA of the CDR3 is TGTGCCAGCAGCTTCGGGGGACAGATGAACACTGAAGCTTTCTTT. As protein: CASSFGGQMNTEAFF.